This is a list of T cell receptor beta chains from one sample in a study of blood T cell repertoires in COVID-19. The protocol was immunoSEQ multiplex PCR, while the TCRdb copy is restricted to in-frame clones and leaves out a portion. The sample has more than 110,000 clones; roughly 80% are singletons. Sequencing used PBMCs or T cells enriched from blood (not recorded which). All receptors derive from a woman aged 50 to 60 who had recovered from COVID-19. CDR3s include the opening cysteine and the closing phenylalanine or tryptophan. A D gene is named only where the DNA matches it firmly. The listing skips clone size in some rows; elsewhere it reads once, few, many or a size class.

j_call,clone_size,d_call,v_call,cdr3_aa,cdr3_nt
TRBJ1-2,NA,NA,TRBV28,CASSLRRTLGYGYTF,TGTGCCAGCAGTTTAAGGAGAACCTTGGGCTATGGCTACACCTTC
TRBJ2-2,NA,NA,TRBV5-4,CASSPLEASNTGELFF,TGTGCCAGCAGCCCCCTTGAGGCCTCAAACACCGGGGAGCTGTTTTTT
TRBJ2-2,NA,TRBD1,TRBV4-1,CASSLDRGRTGELFF,TGCGCCAGCAGCCTGGACAGGGGGAGGACCGGGGAGCTGTTTTTT
TRBJ2-7,NA,TRBD2,TRBV27,CASSPTSGGSYEQYF,TGTGCCAGCAGTCCGACTAGCGGGGGATCCTACGAGCAGTACTTC
TRBJ1-1,NA,TRBD1,TRBV9,CASSAVGTGGTEAFF,TGTGCCAGCAGCGCCGTCGGGACAGGGGGCACTGAAGCTTTCTTT
TRBJ2-5,NA,NA,TRBV3-1/TRBV3-2,CASSRGEETQYF,TGTGCCAGCAGCCGAGGCGAAGAGACCCAGTACTTC
TRBJ2-2,NA,NA,TRBV7-9,CGPEQPNTGELFF,TGTGGCCCCGAACAGCCGAACACCGGGGAGCTGTTTTTT
TRBJ1-5,NA,TRBD1,TRBV11-2,CASSLFTGATNQPQHF,TGTGCCAGCAGCTTATTCACAGGGGCTACCAATCAGCCCCAGCATTTT
TRBJ1-2,NA,NA,TRBV7-9,CASSLVGAGYTF,TGTGCCAGCAGCTTAGTGGGGGCCGGATACACCTTC
TRBJ2-5,NA,NA,TRBV2,CASSESQVQETQYF,TGTGCCAGCAGTGAATCTCAGGTCCAAGAGACCCAGTACTTC
TRBJ1-5,NA,NA,TRBV6-5,CASSRRGEDQPQHF,TGTGCCAGCAGCCGCCGGGGGGAAGATCAGCCCCAGCATTTT
TRBJ1-4,NA,TRBD1,TRBV9,CASSGPTGPNEKLFF,TGTGCCAGCAGCGGCCCGACAGGGCCTAATGAAAAACTGTTTTTT
TRBJ2-7,few,NA,TRBV9,CASSITGYEQYF,TGTGCCAGCAGCATAACAGGGTACGAGCAGTACTTC
TRBJ2-2,many,TRBD1,TRBV30,CAWRGQTNTGELFF,TGTGCCTGGAGGGGACAGACCAACACCGGGGAGCTGTTTTTT
TRBJ2-6,once,NA,TRBV5-1,CASSIAGISGANVLTF,TGCGCCAGCAGCATCGCAGGGATCTCTGGGGCCAACGTCCTGACTTTC
TRBJ1-1,NA,NA,TRBV9,CASSVDEGAEAFF,TGTGCCAGCAGCGTAGATGAAGGGGCTGAAGCTTTCTTT
TRBJ1-2,NA,TRBD1,TRBV7-6,CASSPVTQGAGYGYTF,TGTGCCAGCAGCCCCGTAACACAGGGGGCAGGTTATGGCTACACCTTC
TRBJ1-1,NA,NA,TRBV7-8,CASSLNGGGTEAFF,TGTGCCAGCAGCTTGAACGGGGGTGGGACTGAAGCTTTCTTT
TRBJ2-5,few,NA,TRBV6-5,CASSYSPRYQETQYF,TGTGCCAGCAGTTACTCCCCGCGGTATCAAGAGACCCAGTACTTC
TRBJ2-2,NA,TRBD1,TRBV3-1/TRBV3-2,CASSPPGQGSTGELFF,TGTGCCAGCAGCCCACCGGGACAGGGGAGCACCGGGGAGCTGTTTTTT
TRBJ2-2,NA,TRBD2,TRBV9,CASSKGLAGTTGELFF,TGTGCCAGCAGCAAAGGACTAGCGGGCACCACCGGGGAGCTGTTTTTT
TRBJ1-1,few,NA,TRBV6-5,CASRPAGFGTEAFF,TGTGCCAGCAGGCCGGCGGGGTTCGGCACTGAAGCTTTCTTT
TRBJ1-4,few,NA,TRBV3-1/TRBV3-2,CASSQVQRGNEKLFF,TGTGCCAGCAGCCAAGTGCAGAGGGGGAATGAAAAACTGTTTTTT
TRBJ1-6,NA,NA,TRBV3-1/TRBV3-2,CASSQGQGNSPLHF,TGTGCCAGCAGCCAAGGGCAGGGGAATTCACCCCTCCACTTT
TRBJ2-2,NA,NA,TRBV11-3,CASSRGRGHLNTGELFF,TGTGCCAGCAGCAGGGGGAGGGGACACTTGAACACCGGGGAGCTGTTTTTT
TRBJ2-3,NA,TRBD1,TRBV6-4,CASSDGQGADTQYF,TGTGCCAGCAGTGACGGACAGGGGGCAGATACGCAGTATTTT
TRBJ2-7,NA,NA,TRBV19,CASSSWTSSSYEQYF,TGTGCCAGTAGTTCGTGGACATCCTCCTCCTACGAGCAGTACTTC
TRBJ2-1,few,NA,TRBV3-1/TRBV3-2,CASSHTTLAGVIGMNNEQFF,TGTGCCAGCAGCCACACGACACTAGCCGGGGTGATTGGAATGAACAATGAGCAGTTCTTC
TRBJ2-1,NA,NA,TRBV6-4,CASSTYRVGNEQFF,TGTGCCAGCAGTACTTACAGGGTCGGCAATGAGCAGTTCTTC
TRBJ1-1,NA,TRBD1,TRBV19,CASHSGQVLGMNTEAFF,TGTGCCAGTCATTCGGGACAGGTTTTAGGGATGAACACTGAAGCTTTCTTT
TRBJ1-1,NA,NA,TRBV15,CATSRARVENTEAFF,TGTGCCACCAGCAGGGCCAGGGTGGAGAACACTGAAGCTTTCTTT
TRBJ1-1,NA,NA,TRBV7-3,CASSTTGNTEAFF,TGTGCCAGCAGCACGACAGGGAACACTGAAGCTTTCTTT
TRBJ1-2,NA,TRBD1,TRBV5-8,CASSLTGGAHGYTF,TGTGCCAGCAGCCTGACAGGGGGCGCGCATGGCTACACCTTC
TRBJ1-5,NA,TRBD1,TRBV7-9,CASSLGTGNQPQHF,TGTGCCAGCAGCCTCGGGACAGGGAATCAGCCCCAGCATTTT
TRBJ1-2,NA,NA,TRBV5-4,CASSLGQGRPLAAF,TGTGCCAGCAGCTTGGGGCAGGGTCGACCCCTTGCGGCCTTC
TRBJ1-4,NA,NA,TRBV7-9,CASSLRATNEKLFF,TGTGCCAGCAGCTTGAGGGCGACTAATGAAAAACTGTTTTTT